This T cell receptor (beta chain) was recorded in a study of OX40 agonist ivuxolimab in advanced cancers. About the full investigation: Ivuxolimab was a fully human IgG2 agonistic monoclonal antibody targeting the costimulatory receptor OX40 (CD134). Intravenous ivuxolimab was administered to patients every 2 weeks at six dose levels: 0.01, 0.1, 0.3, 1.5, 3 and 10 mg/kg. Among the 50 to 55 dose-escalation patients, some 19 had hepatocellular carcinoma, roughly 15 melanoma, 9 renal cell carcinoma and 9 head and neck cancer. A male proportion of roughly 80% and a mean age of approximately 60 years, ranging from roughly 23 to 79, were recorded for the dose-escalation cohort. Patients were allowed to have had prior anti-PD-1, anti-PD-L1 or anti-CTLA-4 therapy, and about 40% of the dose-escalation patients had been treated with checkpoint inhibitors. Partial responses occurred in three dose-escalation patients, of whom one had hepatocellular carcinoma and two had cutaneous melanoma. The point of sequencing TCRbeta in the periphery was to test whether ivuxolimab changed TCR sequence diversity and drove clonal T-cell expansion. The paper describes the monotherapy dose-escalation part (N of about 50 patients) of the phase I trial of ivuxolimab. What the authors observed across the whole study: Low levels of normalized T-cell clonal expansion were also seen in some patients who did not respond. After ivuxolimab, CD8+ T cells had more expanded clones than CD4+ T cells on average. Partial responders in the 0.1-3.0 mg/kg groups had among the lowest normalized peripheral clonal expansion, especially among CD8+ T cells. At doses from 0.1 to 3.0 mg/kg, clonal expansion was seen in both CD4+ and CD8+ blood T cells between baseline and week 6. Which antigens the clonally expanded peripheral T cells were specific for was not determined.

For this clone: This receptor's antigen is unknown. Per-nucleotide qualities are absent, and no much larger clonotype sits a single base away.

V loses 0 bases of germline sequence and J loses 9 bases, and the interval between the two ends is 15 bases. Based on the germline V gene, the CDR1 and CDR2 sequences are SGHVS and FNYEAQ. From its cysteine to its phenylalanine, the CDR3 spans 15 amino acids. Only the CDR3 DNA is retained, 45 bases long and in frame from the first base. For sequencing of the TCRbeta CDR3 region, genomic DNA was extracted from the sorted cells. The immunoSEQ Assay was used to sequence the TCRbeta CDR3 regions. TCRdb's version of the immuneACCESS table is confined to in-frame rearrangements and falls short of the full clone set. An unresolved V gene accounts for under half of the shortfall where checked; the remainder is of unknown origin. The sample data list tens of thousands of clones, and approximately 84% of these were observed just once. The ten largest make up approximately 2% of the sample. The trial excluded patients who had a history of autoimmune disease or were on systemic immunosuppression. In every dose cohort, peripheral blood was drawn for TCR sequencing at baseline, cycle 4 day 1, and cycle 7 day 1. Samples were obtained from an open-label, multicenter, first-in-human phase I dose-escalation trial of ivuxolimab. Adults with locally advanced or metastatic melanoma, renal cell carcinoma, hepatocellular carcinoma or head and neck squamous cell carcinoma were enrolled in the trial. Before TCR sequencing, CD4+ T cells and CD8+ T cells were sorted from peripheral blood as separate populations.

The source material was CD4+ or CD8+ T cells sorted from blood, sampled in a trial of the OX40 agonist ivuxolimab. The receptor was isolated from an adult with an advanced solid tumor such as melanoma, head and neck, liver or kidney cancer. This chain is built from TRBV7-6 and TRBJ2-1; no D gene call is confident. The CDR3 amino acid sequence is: CASSLASGVLVEQFF. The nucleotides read TGTGCCAGCAGCTTAGCGTCAGGAGTTCTCGTTGAGCAGTTCTTC.